This TCR beta chain was documented in a study of CD8+ T cells in alopecia areata. Indicated treatment: oral pan-JAK inhibitor, 5-10 mg twice daily. The CDR3 spans 13 residues. Germline V CDR1 and CDR2: SQVTM, ANQGSEA. V lost 6 bases, J lost 4 bases, and 15 bases lay in between. Extraction of RNA preceded its reverse transcription into cDNA, which served as the sequencing template. The method was immunoSEQ multiplex PCR; TCRdb's version includes in-frame clones alone and lacks a portion of them. The data show around 290,000 clones, with 58% seen just once and around 1.7% held by the top ten. This clone was found a few times.

The starting material was CD4+ T cells sorted from blood, obtained at week 24, from a patient treated with tofacitinib. V is TRBV29-1 and J is TRBJ1-2; D is perhaps TRBD1 (5 bases). The sequence came from a human donor with alopecia areata. For the CDR3, the DNA is TGCAGCGTCCCCAGGGAAGTTGCCTATGGCTACACCTTC. Protein product: CSVPREVAYGYTF.